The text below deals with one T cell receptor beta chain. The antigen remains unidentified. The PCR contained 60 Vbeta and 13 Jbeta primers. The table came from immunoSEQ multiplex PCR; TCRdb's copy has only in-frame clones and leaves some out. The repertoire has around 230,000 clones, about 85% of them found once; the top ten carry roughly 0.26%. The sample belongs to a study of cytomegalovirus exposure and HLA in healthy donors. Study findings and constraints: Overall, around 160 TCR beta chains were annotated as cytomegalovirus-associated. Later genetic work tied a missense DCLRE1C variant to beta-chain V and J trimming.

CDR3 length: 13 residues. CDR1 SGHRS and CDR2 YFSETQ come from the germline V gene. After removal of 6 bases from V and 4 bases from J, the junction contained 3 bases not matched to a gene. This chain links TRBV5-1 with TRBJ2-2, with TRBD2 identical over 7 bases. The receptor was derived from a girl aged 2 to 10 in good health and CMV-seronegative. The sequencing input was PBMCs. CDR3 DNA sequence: TGCGCCAGCAAGTGGGGGGGCACCGGGGAGCTGTTTTTT. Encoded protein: CASKWGGTGELFF.